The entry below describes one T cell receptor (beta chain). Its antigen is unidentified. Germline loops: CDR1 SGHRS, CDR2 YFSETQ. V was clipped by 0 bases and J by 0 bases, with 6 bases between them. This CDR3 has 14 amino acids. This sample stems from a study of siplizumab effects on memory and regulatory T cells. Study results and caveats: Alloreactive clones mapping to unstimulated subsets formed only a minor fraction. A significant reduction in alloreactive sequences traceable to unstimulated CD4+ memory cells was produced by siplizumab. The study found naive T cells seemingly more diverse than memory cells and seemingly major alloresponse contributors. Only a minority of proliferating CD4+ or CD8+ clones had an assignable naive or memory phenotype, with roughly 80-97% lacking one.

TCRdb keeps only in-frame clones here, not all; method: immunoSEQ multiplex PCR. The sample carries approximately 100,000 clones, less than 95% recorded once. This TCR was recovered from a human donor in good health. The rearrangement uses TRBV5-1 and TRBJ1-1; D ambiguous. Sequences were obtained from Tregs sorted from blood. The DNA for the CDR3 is TGCGCCAGCAGCTTGGCAGGAATGAACACTGAAGCTTTCTTT. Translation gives CASSLAGMNTEAFF.